A single sample gave rise to the 14 T cell receptor beta chains below, sequenced in a study of CD8+ T cells in alopecia areata. Stated treatment: oral pan-JAK inhibitor, 5-10 mg twice daily. After isolation, RNA underwent reverse transcription to generate cDNA as the sequencing template. Here immunoSEQ multiplex PCR was the method, and the copy in TCRdb shows in-frame clones only, minus some. The data contain over 150,000 clones, roughly 50% of them singletons. The sample in question was CD4+ T cells sorted from blood, obtained at week 24, from a patient treated with tofacitinib. The receptors were sampled from a human donor with alopecia areata.

The chain carries TRBV6-5 and TRBJ1-5; D gene ambiguous. Germline assignment: CDR1 MNHEY and CDR2 SVGAGI. With 0 bases removed from V and 6 bases from J, the gap between germline ends came to 9 bases. This CDR3 region has 14 residues. CDR3 sequence (DNA): TGTGCCAGCAGTTACTCGAGAGGGCTTCAGCCCCAGCATTTT. The encoded protein is CASSYSRGLQPQHF.

The rearrangement joins TRBV5-1 to TRBJ2-7, with TRBD2 identical over 10 bases. This CDR3 has 15 amino acids. V gave up 5 bases and J gave up 2 bases; unmatched junction bases: 7. CDR1 and CDR2 (germline): SGHRS, YFSETQ. Written as DNA, the CDR3 is TGCGCCAGCAGGGATGGACTAGCGGCCGCCTACGAGCAGTACTTC. It encodes CASRDGLAAAYEQYF. Using reference TRBV5-1 and TRBJ2-7 for the parts outside the CDR3, the full variable domain is KAGVTQTPRYLIKTRGQQVTLSCSPISGHRSVSWYQQTPGQGLQFLFEYFSETQRNKGNFPGRFSGRQFSNSRSEMNVSTLELGDSALYLCASRDGLAAAYEQYFGPGTRLTVT.

The gene calls are TRBV13 and TRBJ2-1, with D perhaps TRBD2 (6 bases). The CDR3 is made up of 16 amino acids. V shed 1 base and J shed 4 bases, with 14 bases lying between them. Germline CDR1 is PRHDT and CDR2 is FYEKMQ (reference sequence). The CDR3 here is CASSLEGSGAYNEQFF. CDR3 nucleotides: TGTGCCAGCAGCTTAGAGGGTAGCGGAGCATACAATGAGCAGTTCTTC.

This rearrangement joins TRBV30 to TRBJ1-1; the D gene is possibly TRBD1 (6 bases). Between the trimmed V and J ends, which lost 2 bases and 4 bases, there was a span of 11 bases. The CDR3 extends over 13 amino acids. Germline CDR1 is GTSNPN and CDR2 is SVGIG (reference sequence). The CDR3 loop reads CAWSPDRTTEAFF. The CDR3 DNA is TGTGCCTGGAGTCCAGACAGGACCACTGAAGCTTTCTTT.

This chain connects TRBV29-1 to TRBJ2-1; 7 nucleotides agree with TRBD2. This CDR3 contains 16 residues. Looked up from germline, CDR1 is SQVTM and CDR2 is ANQGSEA. V lost 1 base and J lost 5; bases outside the gene matches: 11. CDR3 nucleotides: TGCAGCGTTGAAGGCCGTGGTAGCGGGTCTGACAATGAGCAGTTCTTC. It codes for CSVEGRGSGSDNEQFF.

The gene calls are TRBV4-2 and TRBJ1-6; 7 bases agree with TRBD1. The CDR3 covers 16 residues. Per germline, CDR1 LGHNA and CDR2 YNFKEQ. The trim removed 1 base at V and 6 bases at J, leaving 6 bases unmatched. CDR3 sequence: CASSQVRGTANSPLHF. CDR3 sequence (DNA): TGTGCCAGCAGCCAAGTACGTGGGACAGCTAATTCACCCCTCCACTTT.

The chain uses TRBV9 and TRBJ2-7; 13 positions agree with TRBD2. CDR3 length: 15 residues. Germline V gene data show CDR1 as SGDLS and CDR2 as YYNGEE. The junction had 2 bases not matched to a gene; V was cut back by 3 bases and J by 2 bases. The DNA for the CDR3 is TGTGCCAGCAGCGGGACTAGCGGGGGACCCTACGAGCAGTACTTC. Protein: CASSGTSGGPYEQYF.

The chain uses TRBV19 and TRBJ1-4; 7 bases line up with TRBD1. The CDR3 is 13 amino acids. Germline V lookup: CDR1 LNHDA, CDR2 SQIVND (reference sequence). J lost 10 bases, V lost 7 bases, and 9 bases had no gene match. In nucleotides, the CDR3 is TGTGCCAGTATTAGACAGGGCAGTGGAAAACTGTTTTTT. Residues: CASIRQGSGKLFF.

Comment on this clone: This same CDR3 is encoded by further DNA sequences in the sample. The J gene is TRBJ1-5, the V gene TRBV7-2; D unresolved. V gave up 2 bases and J gave up 7 bases, with 9 bases separating them. Germline CDR1 reads SGHTA; CDR2 reads FQGNSA. The CDR3 runs to 13 residues. The CDR3 spells CASSLRRGQPQHF. The CDR3 coding sequence is TGTGCCAGCAGCTTAAGACGAGGACAGCCCCAGCATTTT.

This clone was seen only a few times. The CDR3 DNA sequence: TGTGCCAGCAGTGACCATAGCGGGAGGCTCTTAGACACCGGGGAGCTGTTTTTT. It specifies CASSDHSGRLLDTGELFF. V is TRBV25-1 and J is TRBJ2-2; 10 nucleotides line up with TRBD2. CDR1 MGHDK and CDR2 SYGVNS come from the germline V gene. Trimming cost V 3 bases and J 3 bases; bases outside gene matches: 10. The CDR3 runs to 18 residues. Looking up the rest from reference TRBV25-1 and TRBJ2-2 gives the full variable domain: EADIYQTPRYLVIGTGKKITLECSQTMGHDKMYWYQQDPGMELHLIHYSYGVNSTEKGDLSSESTVSRIRTEHFPLTLESARPSHTSQYLCASSDHSGRLLDTGELFFGEGSRLTVL.

This rearrangement joins TRBV9 to TRBJ2-1; the D gene is possibly TRBD2 (5 bases). From germline, CDR1 is SGDLS and CDR2 YYNGEE. The CDR3 runs 13 residues. Deletions cut 3 bases from V and 8 bases from J, with 12 bases between. The CDR3 here is CASSGGSADEQFF. In DNA form, the CDR3 reads TGTGCCAGCAGCGGTGGTTCAGCGGATGAGCAGTTCTTC.

This sequence joins TRBV30 and TRBJ2-2; TRBD2 agrees at 7 bases. CDR3 length equals 11 residues. Germline CDR1 GTSNPN, CDR2 SVGIG (reference sequence). The trim removed 2 bases at V and 10 bases at J, leaving 1 base unmatched. The DNA for the CDR3 is TGTGCCTGGAGTCGGGAGGCGGAGCTGTTTTTT. Its protein is CAWSREAELFF.

This clone was found many times. V gene TRBV7-3 combines with J gene TRBJ2-2; D perhaps matches TRBD2 (5 bases). The CDR3 spans 16 residues. CDR1 is SGHTA, CDR2 FQGTGA, per germline. Trimming took off 6 bases at V and 1 base at J, with 15 bases between the two ends. The CDR3: CASRTRGQQNTGELFF. CDR3 DNA: TGTGCCAGCAGGACACGGGGTCAGCAGAACACCGGGGAGCTGTTTTTT.

This clone has more than one count but fewer than ten. Other DNA sequences in the same sample also yield this CDR3. CDR3 sequence reads: CASSLSGGYGYTF. Here the CDR3 DNA reads TGTGCCAGCAGTTTATCAGGGGGCTATGGCTACACCTTC. The chain has TRBV27 and TRBJ1-2, with a possible D match to TRBD1 (6 bases). The CDR3 loop spans 13 amino acids. V was pared by 0 bases and J by 4 bases, with 6 bases between. Germline lookup yields CDR1 MNHEY and CDR2 SMNVEV (reference sequence).